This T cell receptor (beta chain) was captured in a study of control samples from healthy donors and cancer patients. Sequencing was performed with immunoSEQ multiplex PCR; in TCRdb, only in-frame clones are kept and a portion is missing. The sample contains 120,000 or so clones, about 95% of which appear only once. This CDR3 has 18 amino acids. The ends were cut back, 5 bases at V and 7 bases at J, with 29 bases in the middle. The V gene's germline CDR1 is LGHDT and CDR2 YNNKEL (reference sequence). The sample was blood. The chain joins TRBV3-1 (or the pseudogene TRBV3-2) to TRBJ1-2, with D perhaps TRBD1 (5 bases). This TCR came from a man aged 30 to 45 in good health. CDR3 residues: CASSDRGGIPGQGPGYTF. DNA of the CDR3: TGTGCCAGCAGCGACAGAGGTGGTATTCCGGGGCAGGGCCCTGGCTACACCTTC.